A selection of T cell receptor beta chains follows, all from one sample in a study of T cell repertoires in cytomegalovirus infection. TCRdb independently ran MiXCR on the reads; one entry per CDR3 protein. The table records approximately 140,000 distinct CDR3 sequences, 7.5% to 9% of them present only once. The sample taken for sequencing was PBMCs. Receptors were obtained from a human donor in good health (CMV status not recorded). Some clones in this sample may be carry-over from other donors' samples. The CDR3 runs from the conserved cysteine through the conserved F or W. The order of the fields is V gene, clone size, D gene, J gene, CDR3 DNA, CDR3 protein. A D gene is named only where the DNA matches it firmly. The size field is filled for only some rows; it gives once, few, many or a size class.

v_gene: TRBV19; abundance: many; d_gene: NA; j_gene: TRBJ1-2; CDR3nt: TGTGCCAGTAGTCCCCCTCGGGATGGCTATGGCTACACCTTC; CDR3aa: CASSPPRDGYGYTF
v_gene: TRBV6-5; abundance: few; d_gene: NA; j_gene: TRBJ1-1; CDR3nt: TGTGCCAGCAGCGGATATCGCACTGAAGCTTTCTTT; CDR3aa: CASSGYRTEAFF
v_gene: TRBV7-3; abundance: many; d_gene: NA; j_gene: TRBJ2-3; CDR3nt: TGTGCCAGCAGCTCTTTACTAGTTCCAGATACGCAGTATTTT; CDR3aa: CASSSLLVPDTQYF
v_gene: TRBV29-1; abundance: NA; d_gene: NA; j_gene: TRBJ2-7; CDR3nt: TGCAGCGTTGATTCAGGAATGAGCTCCTACGAGCAGTACTTC; CDR3aa: CSVDSGMSSYEQYF
v_gene: TRBV12-3/TRBV12-4; abundance: many; d_gene: TRBD1; j_gene: TRBJ1-2; CDR3nt: TGTGCCAGCAGTGGTCAGGGGGCGTCAAACTATGGCTACACCTTC; CDR3aa: CASSGQGASNYGYTF
v_gene: TRBV12-3/TRBV12-4; abundance: many; d_gene: NA; j_gene: TRBJ2-3; CDR3nt: TGTGCCAGCAGTTTATCTGGGGACAGCACAGATACGCAGTATTTT; CDR3aa: CASSLSGDSTDTQYF
v_gene: TRBV3-1; abundance: many; d_gene: TRBD2; j_gene: TRBJ2-1; CDR3nt: TGTGCCAGCAGCCCTAGCGGGGGGAACTACAATGAGCAGTTCTTC; CDR3aa: CASSPSGGNYNEQFF
v_gene: TRBV29-1; abundance: NA; d_gene: NA; j_gene: TRBJ1-1; CDR3nt: TGCAGCGTTGCGTCCGGACACCTGATGAACACTGAAGCTTTCTTT; CDR3aa: CSVASGHLMNTEAFF
v_gene: TRBV2; abundance: NA; d_gene: NA; j_gene: TRBJ1-1; CDR3nt: TGTGCCAGCACCCAGGGAGGTAACACTGAAGCTTTCTTT; CDR3aa: CASTQGGNTEAFF
v_gene: TRBV12-3/TRBV12-4; abundance: few; d_gene: NA; j_gene: TRBJ1-6; CDR3nt: TGTGCCAGCAGTTTAGATGTGACAGCCCCAAATTCACCCCTCCACTTT; CDR3aa: CASSLDVTAPNSPLHF
v_gene: TRBV7-2; abundance: many; d_gene: NA; j_gene: TRBJ2-3; CDR3nt: TGTGCCAGCAGCCCGTGGACGAGAGATACGCAGTATTTT; CDR3aa: CASSPWTRDTQYF
v_gene: TRBV7-2; abundance: many; d_gene: TRBD1; j_gene: TRBJ1-5; CDR3nt: TGTGCCAGCAGCCAGGGACAGGGAAGTTTGCCCCAGCATTTT; CDR3aa: CASSQGQGSLPQHF
v_gene: TRBV5-1; abundance: NA; d_gene: NA; j_gene: TRBJ2-4; CDR3nt: TGCGCCAGCAGCCCTTCGAACCTCAAAAACATTCAGTACTTC; CDR3aa: CASSPSNLKNIQYF
v_gene: TRBV18; abundance: many; d_gene: NA; j_gene: TRBJ1-5; CDR3nt: TGTGCCAGCTCACCACCGACTGAACGTAGCAATCAGCCCCAGCATTTT; CDR3aa: CASSPPTERSNQPQHF
v_gene: TRBV28; abundance: many; d_gene: NA; j_gene: TRBJ1-1; CDR3nt: TGTGCCACGACCTGGGTACTGAACACTGAAGCTTTCTTT; CDR3aa: CATTWVLNTEAFF
v_gene: TRBV6-1; abundance: many; d_gene: TRBD1; j_gene: TRBJ1-6; CDR3nt: TGTGCCAGCAGTGAGACAGGGGGGTACTATAATTCACCCCTCCACTTT; CDR3aa: CASSETGGYYNSPLHF
v_gene: TRBV7-3; abundance: many; d_gene: NA; j_gene: TRBJ2-5; CDR3nt: TGTGCCAGCAGCTTAACTGGCAGTCGAGAGACCCAGTACTTC; CDR3aa: CASSLTGSRETQYF
v_gene: TRBV7-6; abundance: many; d_gene: NA; j_gene: TRBJ2-5; CDR3nt: TGTGCCAGCAGCTTATTAGCGCGGGGAGAGACCCAGTACTTC; CDR3aa: CASSLLARGETQYF
v_gene: TRBV5-1; abundance: NA; d_gene: TRBD1; j_gene: TRBJ1-1; CDR3nt: TGCGCCAGCAGCTCGACAGGGTTTCTGACTGAAGCTTTCTTT; CDR3aa: CASSSTGFLTEAFF
v_gene: TRBV7-2; abundance: many; d_gene: TRBD2; j_gene: TRBJ2-2; CDR3nt: TGTGCCAGCAGCCCCCCACGTGGGCGGGGGGGTTCCGGGGAGCTGTTTTTT; CDR3aa: CASSPPRGRGGSGELFF
v_gene: TRBV28; abundance: many; d_gene: TRBD1; j_gene: TRBJ1-2; CDR3nt: TGTGCCAGCAGGGACAGGGAAGACGGCTACACCTTC; CDR3aa: CASRDREDGYTF
v_gene: TRBV2; abundance: many; d_gene: NA; j_gene: TRBJ1-1; CDR3nt: TGTGCCAGCAGTGAGCGCAGGGCCACTGAAGCTTTCTTT; CDR3aa: CASSERRATEAFF
v_gene: TRBV2; abundance: many; d_gene: TRBD1; j_gene: TRBJ2-7; CDR3nt: TGTGCCACCACGACAGGGGGCAAGTACGAGCAGTACTTC; CDR3aa: CATTTGGKYEQYF
v_gene: TRBV20-1; abundance: few; d_gene: TRBD1; j_gene: TRBJ1-5; CDR3nt: TGCAGTGCTAGAGGATCGGACAGGGGGAATAGCAATCAGCCCCAGCATTTT; CDR3aa: CSARGSDRGNSNQPQHF
v_gene: TRBV6-6; abundance: few; d_gene: NA; j_gene: TRBJ2-3; CDR3nt: TGTGCCAGCAGTTTAAACTCCGGGACTCTTAGCACAGATACGCAGTATTTT; CDR3aa: CASSLNSGTLSTDTQYF
v_gene: TRBV2; abundance: few; d_gene: NA; j_gene: TRBJ1-2; CDR3nt: TGTGCCAGCAGTGTAAGCGGGGGGAACGGTGGCTACACCTTC; CDR3aa: CASSVSGGNGGYTF
v_gene: TRBV20-1; abundance: few; d_gene: NA; j_gene: TRBJ2-5; CDR3nt: TGCAGTGCTAGTAAGAGACAGCCAGAGACCCAGTACTTC; CDR3aa: CSASKRQPETQYF
v_gene: TRBV27; abundance: few; d_gene: TRBD1; j_gene: TRBJ1-2; CDR3nt: TGTGCCAGCAGTTTCGGGACAGGGGGCCAATATGGCTACACCTTC; CDR3aa: CASSFGTGGQYGYTF
v_gene: TRBV7-2; abundance: many; d_gene: NA; j_gene: TRBJ2-1; CDR3nt: TGTGCCAGCAGCTCCCAATACAATGAGCAGTTCTTC; CDR3aa: CASSSQYNEQFF
v_gene: TRBV6-6; abundance: few; d_gene: TRBD2; j_gene: TRBJ2-5; CDR3nt: TGTGCCAGCATCCTTAGCGGGGATGCCCCAGAGACCCAGTACTTC; CDR3aa: CASILSGDAPETQYF
v_gene: TRBV7-9; abundance: few; d_gene: TRBD2; j_gene: TRBJ2-3; CDR3nt: TGTGCCAGCAGCGCGGGACTAGCCGTCACAGATACGCAGTATTTT; CDR3aa: CASSAGLAVTDTQYF
v_gene: TRBV7-2; abundance: many; d_gene: TRBD1; j_gene: TRBJ1-2; CDR3nt: TGTGCCAGCAGCTCCTCACAGGGGACGGGAGGCTACACCTTC; CDR3aa: CASSSSQGTGGYTF
v_gene: TRBV5-6; abundance: many; d_gene: NA; j_gene: TRBJ1-5; CDR3nt: TGTGCCAGCAGCCCCGGCCCACCCGGTCAGCCCCAGCATTTT; CDR3aa: CASSPGPPGQPQHF
v_gene: TRBV28; abundance: many; d_gene: NA; j_gene: TRBJ1-5; CDR3nt: TGTGCCAGCAGCTCCAAATGGGCCACGGAAGGCAATCAGCCCCAGCATTTT; CDR3aa: CASSSKWATEGNQPQHF
v_gene: TRBV7-9; abundance: NA; d_gene: TRBD1; j_gene: TRBJ2-7; CDR3nt: TGTGCCAGCAGCCCGACAGGGCAAGCCTACGAGCAGTACTTC; CDR3aa: CASSPTGQAYEQYF
v_gene: TRBV20-1; abundance: many; d_gene: TRBD1; j_gene: TRBJ2-2; CDR3nt: TGCAGTGCTCCGGGACAGCTAAACACCGGGGAGCTGTTTTTT; CDR3aa: CSAPGQLNTGELFF
v_gene: TRBV7-2; abundance: many; d_gene: NA; j_gene: TRBJ2-7; CDR3nt: TGTGCCAGCAGCCCATACCTGAGGGGTGGGGAGCAGTACTTC; CDR3aa: CASSPYLRGGEQYF
v_gene: TRBV20-1; abundance: few; d_gene: NA; j_gene: TRBJ1-6; CDR3nt: TGCAGTGCTAGAGATGCAGGGAAAGAAACCTATAATTCACCCCTCCACTTT; CDR3aa: CSARDAGKETYNSPLHF
v_gene: TRBV19; abundance: few; d_gene: NA; j_gene: TRBJ1-1; CDR3nt: TGTGCCAGTAGTATATCTGGTAATCCGAACACTGAAGCTTTCTTT; CDR3aa: CASSISGNPNTEAFF
v_gene: TRBV29-1; abundance: few; d_gene: NA; j_gene: TRBJ2-3; CDR3nt: TGCAGCGTTGAAAACCAGAAGCAGTATTTT; CDR3aa: CSVENQKQYF
v_gene: TRBV2; abundance: many; d_gene: TRBD1; j_gene: TRBJ1-2; CDR3nt: TGTGCCAGCAGAGGACAGGGAATGGGCTATGGCTACACCTTC; CDR3aa: CASRGQGMGYGYTF